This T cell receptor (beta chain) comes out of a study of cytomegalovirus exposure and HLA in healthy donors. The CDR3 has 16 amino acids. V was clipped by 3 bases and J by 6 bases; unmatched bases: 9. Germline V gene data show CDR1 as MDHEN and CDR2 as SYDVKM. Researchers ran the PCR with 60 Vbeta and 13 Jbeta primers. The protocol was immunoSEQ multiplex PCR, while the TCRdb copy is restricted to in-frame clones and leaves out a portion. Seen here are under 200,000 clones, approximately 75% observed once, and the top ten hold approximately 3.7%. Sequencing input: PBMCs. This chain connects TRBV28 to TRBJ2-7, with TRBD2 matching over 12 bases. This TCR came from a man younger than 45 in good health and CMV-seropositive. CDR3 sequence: CASSLLTSGGPREQYF. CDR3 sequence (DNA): TGTGCCAGCAGTTTGTTGACTAGCGGGGGCCCCCGCGAGCAGTACTTC.